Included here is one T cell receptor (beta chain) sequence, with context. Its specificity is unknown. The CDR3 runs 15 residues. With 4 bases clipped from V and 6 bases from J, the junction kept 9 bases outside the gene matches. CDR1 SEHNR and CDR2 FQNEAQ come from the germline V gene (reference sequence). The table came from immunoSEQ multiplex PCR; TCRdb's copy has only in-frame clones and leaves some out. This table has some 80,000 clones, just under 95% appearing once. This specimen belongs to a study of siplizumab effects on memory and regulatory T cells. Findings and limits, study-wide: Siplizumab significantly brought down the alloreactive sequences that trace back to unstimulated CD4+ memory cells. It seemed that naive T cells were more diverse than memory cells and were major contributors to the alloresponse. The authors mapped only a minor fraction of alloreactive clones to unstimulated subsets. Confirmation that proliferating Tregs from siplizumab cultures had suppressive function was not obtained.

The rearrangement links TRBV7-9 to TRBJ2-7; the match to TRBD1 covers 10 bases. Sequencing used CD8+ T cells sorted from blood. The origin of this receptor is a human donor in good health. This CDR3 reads CASSSTGTGVPEQYF. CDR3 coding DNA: TGTGCCAGCAGCTCAACCGGGACAGGGGTCCCCGAGCAGTACTTC.